These 4 T cell receptor beta chains originate from one sample sequenced in a study of blood T cell repertoires in COVID-19. Assay: immunoSEQ multiplex PCR; the TCRdb copy retains only in-frame clones and omits some. The table lists about 280,000 clones, roughly 90% of them singletons. Source material: peripheral blood. All receptors come from a woman aged 30 to 39 with COVID-19, enrolled during active disease.

The chain links TRBV27 to TRBJ2-1; maybe TRBD2 (6 bases). Trimming took off 7 bases at V and 5 bases at J, with 12 bases between the two ends. Germline loops: CDR1 MNHEY, CDR2 SMNVEV (reference sequence). The CDR3 sequence is 13 residues long. The CDR3 bases are TGTGCCAGCACCTGGGGCGGGAACAATGAGCAGTTCTTC. Protein: CASTWGGNNEQFF.

The CDR3 loop reads CASSLVREGGNTIYF. The CDR3 nucleotides are TGTGCCAGCAGCTTGGTTCGGGAGGGTGGAAACACCATATATTTT. The chain links TRBV5-8 to TRBJ1-3; D not resolved. Per the germline V gene, CDR1 is SGHTS and CDR2 is YDEGEE. V lost 0 bases and J 3 bases, leaving 10 bases between the germline ends. The CDR3 is 15 residues long. The whole variable domain, filled in from reference TRBV5-8 and TRBJ1-3, reads EAGVTQSPTHLIKTRGQQATLRCSPISGHTSVYWYQQALGLGLQFLLWYDEGEERNRGNFPPRFSGRQFPNYSSELNVNALELEDSALYLCASSLVREGGNTIYFGEGSWLTVV.

The gene calls are TRBV3-1 (or the pseudogene TRBV3-2) and TRBJ2-1; unclear D gene. CDR3 size: 17 residues. In germline, CDR1 is LGHDT, CDR2 YNNKEL (reference sequence). Trimming took off 0 bases at V and 0 bases at J, with 12 bases between the two ends. The CDR3 DNA reads TGTGCCAGCAGCCAAGAGGGCGCATCGAGCTCCTACAATGAGCAGTTCTTC. Residues: CASSQEGASSSYNEQFF.

The J gene is TRBJ1-1, the V gene TRBV28; D unclear. Germline-derived CDR1 and CDR2 are MDHEN and SYDVKM. V was shortened by 8 bases and J by 0 bases, with 16 bases between the two germline ends. The CDR3 has 15 residues. In DNA form, the CDR3 reads TGTGCCAGCCTGATGGTCACGACTATGAACACTGAAGCTTTCTTT. Amino acid sequence: CASLMVTTMNTEAFF.